The clone carrying this TCR beta chain showed up many times. Its antigen is unknown. This record belongs to a study of blood T cells in healthy people across ages. Germline assignment: CDR1 MDHEN and CDR2 SYDVKM. The V end was cut by 6 bases, the J end by 5 bases, with 6 bases between. The CDR3 runs to 11 residues. General observations from the study: Diversity figures derived from one million T cells were judged to underestimate the true value. Naive T cell percentage by flow cytometry tracked strongly with beta diversity.

Combining a sample-barcoded 5' primer with a J-beta primer mix, a second PCR ran for about 6 to 11 cycles. TCRdb used MiXCR to reprocess the 5' RACE reads, holding one entry per CDR3 protein. The repertoire includes some 790,000 distinct CDR3 sequences, more than 25% of them detected once, and roughly a sixth sits in the top ten. The sequence was obtained from a woman over 75 in good health. This chain links TRBV28 with TRBJ2-3; no clear D gene. Material: blood. Here the CDR3 reads CASRRKDTQYF. CDR3 in DNA: TGTGCCAGCAGGAGAAAAGATACGCAGTATTTT.